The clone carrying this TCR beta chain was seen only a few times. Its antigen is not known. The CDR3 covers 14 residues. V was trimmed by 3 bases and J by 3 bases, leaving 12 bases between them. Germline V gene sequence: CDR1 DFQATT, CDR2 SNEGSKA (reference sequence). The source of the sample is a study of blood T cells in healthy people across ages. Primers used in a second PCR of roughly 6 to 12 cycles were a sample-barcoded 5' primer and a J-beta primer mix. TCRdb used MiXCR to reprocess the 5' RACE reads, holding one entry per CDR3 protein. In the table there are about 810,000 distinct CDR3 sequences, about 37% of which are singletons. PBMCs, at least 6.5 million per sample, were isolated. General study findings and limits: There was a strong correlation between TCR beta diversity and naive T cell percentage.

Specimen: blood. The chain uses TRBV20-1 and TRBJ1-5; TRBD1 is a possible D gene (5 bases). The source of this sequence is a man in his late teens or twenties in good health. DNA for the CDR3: TGCAGTGCTAGGGGGGGACTCATCAATCAGCCCCAGCATTTT. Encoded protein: CSARGGLINQPQHF.